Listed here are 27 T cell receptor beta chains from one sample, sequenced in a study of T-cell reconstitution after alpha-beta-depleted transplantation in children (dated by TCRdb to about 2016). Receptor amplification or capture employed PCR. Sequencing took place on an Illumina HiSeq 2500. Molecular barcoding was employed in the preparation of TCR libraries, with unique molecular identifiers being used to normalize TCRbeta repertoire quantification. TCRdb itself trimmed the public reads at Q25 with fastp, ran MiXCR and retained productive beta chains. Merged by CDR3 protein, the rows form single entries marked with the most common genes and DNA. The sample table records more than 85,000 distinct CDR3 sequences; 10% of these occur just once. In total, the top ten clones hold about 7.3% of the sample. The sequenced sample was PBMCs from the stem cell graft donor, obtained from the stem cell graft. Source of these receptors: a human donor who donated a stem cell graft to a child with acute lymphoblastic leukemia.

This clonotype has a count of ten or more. The CDR3 loop is CSARDPRNLDNEQFF. For the CDR3, the DNA is TGCAGTGCTAGAGACCCTAGAAACCTAGACAATGAGCAGTTCTTC. The chain recombines TRBV20-1 with TRBJ2-1; unclear D gene. This CDR3 is built from 15 residues. Germline values: CDR1 DFQATT, CDR2 SNEGSKA (reference sequence). V was trimmed by 0 bases and J by 5 bases, leaving 14 bases between them.

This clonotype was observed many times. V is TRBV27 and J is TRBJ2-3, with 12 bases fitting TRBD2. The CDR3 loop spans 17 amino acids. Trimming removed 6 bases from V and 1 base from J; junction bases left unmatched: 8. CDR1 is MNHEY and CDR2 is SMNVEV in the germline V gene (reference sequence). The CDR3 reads CASRGLAGGPGTDTQYF. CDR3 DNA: TGTGCCAGCAGGGGGCTAGCGGGAGGGCCGGGCACAGATACGCAGTATTTT.

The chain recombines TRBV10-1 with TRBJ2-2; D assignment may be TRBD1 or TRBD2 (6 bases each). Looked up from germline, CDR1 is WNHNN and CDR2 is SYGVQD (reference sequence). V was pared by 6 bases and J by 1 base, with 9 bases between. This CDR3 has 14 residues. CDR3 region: CASRQGGNTGELFF. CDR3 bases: TGCGCCAGCAGACAGGGAGGGAACACCGGGGAGCTGTTTTTT.

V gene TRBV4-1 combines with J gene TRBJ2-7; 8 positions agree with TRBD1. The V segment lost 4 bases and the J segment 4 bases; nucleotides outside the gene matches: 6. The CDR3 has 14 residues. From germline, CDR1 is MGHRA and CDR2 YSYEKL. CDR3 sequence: CASSLDRDLYEQYF. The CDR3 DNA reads TGCGCCAGCAGCCTGGACAGGGACTTATACGAGCAGTACTTC.

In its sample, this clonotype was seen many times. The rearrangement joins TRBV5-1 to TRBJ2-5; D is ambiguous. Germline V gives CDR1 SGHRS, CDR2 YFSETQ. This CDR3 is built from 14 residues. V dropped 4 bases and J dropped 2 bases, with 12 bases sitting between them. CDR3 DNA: TGCGCCAGCAGCCCCTTGGGATCACAAGAGACCCAGTACTTC. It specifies CASSPLGSQETQYF.

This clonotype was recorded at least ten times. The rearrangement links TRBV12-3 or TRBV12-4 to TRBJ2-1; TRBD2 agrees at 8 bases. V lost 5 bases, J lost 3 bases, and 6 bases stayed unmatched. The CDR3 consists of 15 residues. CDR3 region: CASSQALADYNEQFF. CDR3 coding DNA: TGTGCCAGCAGTCAGGCACTAGCGGACTACAATGAGCAGTTCTTC.

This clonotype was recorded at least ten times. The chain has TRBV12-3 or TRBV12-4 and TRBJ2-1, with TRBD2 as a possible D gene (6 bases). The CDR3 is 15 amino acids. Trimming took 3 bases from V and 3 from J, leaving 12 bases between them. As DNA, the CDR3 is TGTGCCAGCAGTTTCCGCAACGGGGGCTACAATGAGCAGTTCTTC. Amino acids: CASSFRNGGYNEQFF.

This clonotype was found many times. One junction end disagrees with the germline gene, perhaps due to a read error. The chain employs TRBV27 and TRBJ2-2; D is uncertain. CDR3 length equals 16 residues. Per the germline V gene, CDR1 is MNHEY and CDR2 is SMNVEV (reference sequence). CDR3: CASTLGFGVNTGELFF. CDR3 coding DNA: TGTGCCAGCACTTTAGGATTTGGGGTGAACACCGGGGAGCTGTTTTTT.

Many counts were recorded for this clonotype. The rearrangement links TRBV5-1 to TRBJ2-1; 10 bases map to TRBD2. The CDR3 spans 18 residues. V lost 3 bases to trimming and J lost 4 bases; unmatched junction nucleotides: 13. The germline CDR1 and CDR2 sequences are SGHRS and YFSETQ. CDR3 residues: CASSSQPPGLASYNEQFF. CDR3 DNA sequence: TGCGCCAGCAGCTCGCAACCACCGGGACTAGCGTCATACAATGAGCAGTTCTTC. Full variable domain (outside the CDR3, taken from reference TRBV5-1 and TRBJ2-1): KAGVTQTPRYLIKTRGQQVTLSCSPISGHRSVSWYQQTPGQGLQFLFEYFSETQRNKGNFPGRFSGRQFSNSRSEMNVSTLELGDSALYLCASSSQPPGLASYNEQFFGPGTRLTVL.

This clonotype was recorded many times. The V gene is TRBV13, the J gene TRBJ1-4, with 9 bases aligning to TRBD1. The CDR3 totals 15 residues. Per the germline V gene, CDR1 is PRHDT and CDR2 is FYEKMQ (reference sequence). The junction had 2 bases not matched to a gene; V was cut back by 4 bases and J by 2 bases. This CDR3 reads CASSYGQGTNEKLFF. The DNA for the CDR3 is TGTGCCAGCAGCTACGGACAGGGGACTAATGAAAAACTGTTTTTT. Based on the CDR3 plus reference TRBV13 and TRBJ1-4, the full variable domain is AAGVIQSPRHLIKEKRETATLKCYPIPRHDTVYWYQQGPGQDPQFLISFYEKMQSDKGSIPDRFSAQQFSDYHSELNMSSLELGDSALYFCASSYGQGTNEKLFFGSGTQLSVL.

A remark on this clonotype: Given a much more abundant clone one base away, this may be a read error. In DNA form, the CDR3 reads TGCAGCGTCCGGGCAGGGGGCGAAGAGACCCAGTACTTC. Translating it yields CSVRAGGEETQYF. The chain is built from TRBV29-1 and TRBJ2-5; 8 nucleotides line up with TRBD1. This CDR3 has 13 residues. Losses at the gene ends were 6 bases for V and 3 bases for J; bases not matched to a gene: 6. The germline gives CDR1 SQVTM, CDR2 ANQGSEA. The whole variable domain, filled in from reference TRBV29-1 and TRBJ2-5, reads SAVISQKPSRDICQRGTSLTIQCQVDSQVTMMFWYRQQPGQSLTLIATANQGSEATYESGFVIDKFPISRPNLTFSTLTVSNMSPEDSSIYLCSVRAGGEETQYFGPGTRLLVL.

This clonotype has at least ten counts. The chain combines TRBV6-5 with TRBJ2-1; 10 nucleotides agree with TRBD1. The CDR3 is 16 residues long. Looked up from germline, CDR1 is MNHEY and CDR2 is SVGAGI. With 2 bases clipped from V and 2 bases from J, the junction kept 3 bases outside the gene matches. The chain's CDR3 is CASSYGDRGPYNEQFF. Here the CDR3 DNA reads TGTGCCAGCAGTTACGGGGACAGGGGCCCCTACAATGAGCAGTTCTTC.

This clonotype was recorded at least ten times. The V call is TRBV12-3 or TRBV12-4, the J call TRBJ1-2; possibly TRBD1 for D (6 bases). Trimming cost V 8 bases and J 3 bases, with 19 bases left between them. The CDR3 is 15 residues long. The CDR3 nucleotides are TGTGCCAGCGGGCGGGGGGCCTTTCGGGACTATGGCTACACCTTC. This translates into CASGRGAFRDYGYTF.

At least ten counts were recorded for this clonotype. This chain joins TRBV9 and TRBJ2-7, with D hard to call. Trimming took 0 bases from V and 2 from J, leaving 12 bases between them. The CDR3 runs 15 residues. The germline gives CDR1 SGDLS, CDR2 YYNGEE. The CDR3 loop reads CASSVGNGRPYEQYF. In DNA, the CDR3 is TGTGCCAGCAGCGTAGGGAACGGGCGACCCTACGAGCAGTACTTC.

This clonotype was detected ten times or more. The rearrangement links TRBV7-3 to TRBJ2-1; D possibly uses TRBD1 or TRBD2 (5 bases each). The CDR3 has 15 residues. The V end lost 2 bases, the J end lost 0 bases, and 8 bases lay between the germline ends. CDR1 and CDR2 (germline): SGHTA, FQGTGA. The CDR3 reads CASSLEGISYNEQFF. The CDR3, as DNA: TGTGCCAGCAGCTTAGAGGGGATCTCCTACAATGAGCAGTTCTTC.

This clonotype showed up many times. The CDR3 DNA reads TGCAGTGCTAGGGAATCCAACTACGAGCAGTACTTC. It codes for CSARESNYEQYF. The chain combines TRBV20-1 with TRBJ2-7; D is undetermined. The germline gives CDR1 DFQATT, CDR2 SNEGSKA (reference sequence). The CDR3 length is 12 residues. Deletions cut 3 bases from V and 3 bases from J, with 9 bases between.

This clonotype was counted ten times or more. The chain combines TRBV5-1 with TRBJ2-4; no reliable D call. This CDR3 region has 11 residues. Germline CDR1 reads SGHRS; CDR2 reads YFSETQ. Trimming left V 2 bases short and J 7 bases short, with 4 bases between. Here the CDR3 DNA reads TGCGCCAGCAGCTTCGGGAACATTCAGTACTTC. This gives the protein CASSFGNIQYF.

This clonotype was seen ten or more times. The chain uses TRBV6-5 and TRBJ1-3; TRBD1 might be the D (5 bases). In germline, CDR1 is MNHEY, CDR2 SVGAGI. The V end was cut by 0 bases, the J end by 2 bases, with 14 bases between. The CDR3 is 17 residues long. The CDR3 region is CASSYSTIGGTGNTIYF. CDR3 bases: TGTGCCAGCAGTTACTCGACCATCGGGGGAACTGGAAACACCATATATTTT.

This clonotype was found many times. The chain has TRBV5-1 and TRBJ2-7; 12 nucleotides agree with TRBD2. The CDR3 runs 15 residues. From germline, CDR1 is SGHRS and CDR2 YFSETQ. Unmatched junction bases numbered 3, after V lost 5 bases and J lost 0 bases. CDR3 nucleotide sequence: TGCGCCAGCAGTAGACTAGCGGGAGACTCCTACGAGCAGTACTTC. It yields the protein CASSRLAGDSYEQYF.

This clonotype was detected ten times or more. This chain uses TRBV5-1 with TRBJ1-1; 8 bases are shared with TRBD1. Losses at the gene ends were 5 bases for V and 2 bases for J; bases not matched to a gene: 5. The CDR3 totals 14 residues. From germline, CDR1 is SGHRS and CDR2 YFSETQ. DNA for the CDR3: TGCGCCAGCAGTATCCAGGGGGCTAACACTGAAGCTTTCTTT. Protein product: CASSIQGANTEAFF.

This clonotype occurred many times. This chain's CDR3 is CSARDASGAYYEQYF. CDR3 nucleotides: TGCAGTGCTAGAGACGCAAGCGGGGCGTACTACGAGCAGTACTTC. The rearrangement joins TRBV20-1 to TRBJ2-7; TRBD2 matches 7 bases. V lost 0 bases, J lost 3 bases, and 8 bases stayed unmatched. Germline V gene data show CDR1 as DFQATT and CDR2 as SNEGSKA (reference sequence). The CDR3 extends over 15 amino acids.

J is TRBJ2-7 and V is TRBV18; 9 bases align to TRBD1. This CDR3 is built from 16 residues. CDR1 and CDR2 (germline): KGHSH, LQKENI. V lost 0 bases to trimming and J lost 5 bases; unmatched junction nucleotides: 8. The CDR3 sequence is CASSPPTDRGSDEQYF. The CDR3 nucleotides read TGTGCCAGCTCACCACCTACGGACAGGGGAAGCGACGAGCAGTACTTC.

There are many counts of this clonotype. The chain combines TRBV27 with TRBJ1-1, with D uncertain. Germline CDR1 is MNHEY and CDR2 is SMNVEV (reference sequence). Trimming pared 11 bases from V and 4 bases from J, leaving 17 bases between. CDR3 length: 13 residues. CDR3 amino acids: CACSGYVGTEAFF. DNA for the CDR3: TGTGCCTGCTCGGGGTATGTGGGCACTGAAGCTTTCTTT.

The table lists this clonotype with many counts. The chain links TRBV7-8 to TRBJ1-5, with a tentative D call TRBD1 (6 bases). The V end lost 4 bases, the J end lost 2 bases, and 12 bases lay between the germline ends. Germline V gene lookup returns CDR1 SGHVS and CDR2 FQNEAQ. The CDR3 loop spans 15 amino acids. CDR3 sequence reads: CASSSPGEGNQPQHF. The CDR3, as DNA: TGTGCCAGCAGCTCCCCAGGGGAAGGCAATCAGCCCCAGCATTTT.

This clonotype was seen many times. CDR3 DNA sequence: TGCGCCAGCAGCTTGCGTCCCGGGACAGGGAACATGAACACTGAAGCTTTCTTT. Its translation is CASSLRPGTGNMNTEAFF. The V gene is TRBV5-1, the J gene TRBJ1-1, with 9 bases identical to TRBD1. J gave up 0 bases and V 1 base, and 10 bases lay outside the gene matches. Germline CDR1 and CDR2: SGHRS and YFSETQ. CDR3 length equals 18 residues. The variable domain in full, completed from reference TRBV5-1 and TRBJ1-1, reads KAGVTQTPRYLIKTRGQQVTLSCSPISGHRSVSWYQQTPGQGLQFLFEYFSETQRNKGNFPGRFSGRQFSNSRSEMNVSTLELGDSALYLCASSLRPGTGNMNTEAFFGQGTRLTVV.

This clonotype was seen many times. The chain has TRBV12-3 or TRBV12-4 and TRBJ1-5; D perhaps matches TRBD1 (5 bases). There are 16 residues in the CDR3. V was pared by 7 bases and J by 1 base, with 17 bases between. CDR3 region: CASTNSGGRSNQPQHF. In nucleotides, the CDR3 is TGTGCCAGCACCAATAGCGGGGGACGGAGCAATCAGCCCCAGCATTTT.

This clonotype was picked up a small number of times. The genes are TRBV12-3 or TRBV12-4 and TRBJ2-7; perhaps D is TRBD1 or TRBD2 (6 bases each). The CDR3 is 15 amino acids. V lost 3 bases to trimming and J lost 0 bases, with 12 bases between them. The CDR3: CASSFTGARSYEQYF. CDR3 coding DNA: TGTGCCAGCAGTTTCACGGGGGCCCGCTCCTACGAGCAGTACTTC.